The 16 T cell receptor beta chains below come from one sample, sequenced in a study of regulatory T cells in long-lasting Graves disease. Both iRepertoire HTBI primers and Arm-PCR of CDR3 regions were used to build the TCR beta libraries. TCRdb reanalysed the multiplex PCR reads using MiXCR and keeps one entry per CDR3 protein. The sample holds some 600,000 distinct CDR3 sequences, about 16% seen once. Time point noted: newly diagnosed GD, antithyroid drugs for less than 3 months. PBMC-extracted RNA yielded the TCR library. Separately, the same data were catalogued under a study of T cells in Graves' hyperthyroidism and ophthalmopathy.

The sample in question was peripheral blood mononuclear cells (PBMCs), obtained at new diagnosis, from a patient treated with antithyroid drugs. These receptors came from a man between 18 and 35 years old with Graves disease.

The J gene is TRBJ1-6, the V gene TRBV3-1; 7 nucleotides agree with TRBD1. This CDR3 comprises 16 residues. Trimming cost V 4 bases and J 2 bases; bases outside gene matches: 5. Germline V lookup: CDR1 LGHDT, CDR2 YNNKEL (reference sequence). CDR3 protein: CASSPAGTAYNSPLHF. The CDR3 nucleotides are TGTGCCAGCAGCCCCGCCGGGACAGCCTATAATTCACCCCTCCACTTT.

This clonotype turned up a few times. The V and J genes are TRBV7-3 and TRBJ2-1; 9 bases map to TRBD2. The CDR3 is 17 residues long. The V and J ends lost 2 bases and 3 bases, in that order; junction bases with no gene match: 8. In germline, CDR1 is SGHTA, CDR2 FQGTGA. The CDR3 reads CASSLQPSGTYYNEQFF. The CDR3 DNA reads as TGTGCCAGCAGCTTACAACCTAGCGGGACTTACTACAATGAGCAGTTCTTC.

The chain links TRBV6-4 to TRBJ1-2; 7 bases are shared with TRBD1. Germline V CDR1 and CDR2: MRHNA, SNTAGT. The CDR3 is 14 residues long. V shed 3 bases and J 4 bases; nucleotides not matched to a gene: 5. In DNA form, the CDR3 reads TGTGCCAGCAGTGAGGGCAGGGGGTTCTATGGCTACACCTTC. This codes for CASSEGRGFYGYTF.

In its sample, this clonotype was seen a few times. The V and J genes are TRBV30 and TRBJ2-7; 9 nucleotides line up with TRBD1. V lost 1 base, J lost 1 base, and 2 bases stayed unmatched. Germline assignment: CDR1 GTSNPN and CDR2 SVGIG (reference sequence). The CDR3 extends over 14 amino acids. Here the CDR3 reads CAWSETGGSYEQYF. DNA for the CDR3: TGTGCCTGGAGTGAGACAGGGGGTTCCTACGAGCAGTACTTC.

This clonotype was seen repeatedly, ten times or more. V usage is TRBV5-1 and J usage is TRBJ2-3; 7 bases align to TRBD1. Germline-derived CDR1 and CDR2 are SGHRS and YFSETQ. The V gene end was trimmed by 2 bases and the J gene end by 3 bases; junction bases not matched to a gene: 3. The CDR3 has 14 amino acids. The CDR3 DNA is TGCGCCAGCAGCTTCGTGACAGGGACAGATACGCAGTATTTT. Translation: CASSFVTGTDTQYF.

This clonotype was found a few times. V usage is TRBV6-1 and J usage is TRBJ2-6; a weak D match, TRBD2 (6 bases). With 7 bases removed from V and 1 base from J, the gap between germline ends came to 11 bases. The CDR3 runs to 15 residues. The germline V gene encodes CDR1 MNHNS and CDR2 SASEGT. CDR3 residues: CASTRGSSGANVLTF. DNA of the CDR3: TGTGCCAGCACCCGGGGGTCATCTGGGGCCAACGTCCTGACTTTC.

This clonotype appeared a few times. The genes are TRBV9 and TRBJ2-3; possibly TRBD1 or TRBD2 for D (5 bases each). With 4 bases removed from V and 5 bases from J, the gap between germline ends came to 17 bases. The CDR3 is 15 amino acids. Germline V gene lookup returns CDR1 SGDLS and CDR2 YYNGEE. For the CDR3, the DNA is TGTGCCAGCAGCCCCCGGGGTGGGGCCGGAGATACGCAGTATTTT. Residues: CASSPRGGAGDTQYF.

The chain carries TRBV5-1 and TRBJ1-5; TRBD1 matches at 10 bases. Germline V CDR1 and CDR2: SGHRS, YFSETQ. The J segment lost 9 bases and the V segment lost 4 bases, leaving 16 bases of the junction unmatched. This CDR3 is 17 amino acids long. The chain's CDR3 is CASSLRDRGRPSRPQHF. The CDR3, as DNA: TGCGCCAGCAGCCTGCGGGACAGGGGCCGCCCGAGTCGGCCCCAGCATTTT.

This clonotype was observed many times. The V gene is TRBV28, the J gene TRBJ2-5; D gene unclear. The CDR3 consists of 14 residues. Looked up from germline, CDR1 is MDHEN and CDR2 is SYDVKM. Deletions cut 0 bases from V and 5 bases from J, with 10 bases between. This chain's CDR3 is CASSLWANGETQYF. DNA for the CDR3: TGTGCCAGCAGTTTATGGGCCAACGGGGAGACCCAGTACTTC.

This clonotype was recorded at least ten times. This CDR3 reads CASSQDLNVETGYTDTQYF. The CDR3 DNA follows: TGTGCCAGCAGCCAAGACTTAAACGTGGAGACAGGGTACACAGATACGCAGTATTTT. The gene calls are TRBV3-1 and TRBJ2-3; TRBD1 agrees at 7 bases. Germline values: CDR1 LGHDT, CDR2 YNNKEL (reference sequence). This CDR3 spans 19 amino acids. Germline trimming cut 0 bases from V and 2 bases from J; bases unmatched to any gene: 14.

This clonotype was counted between two and nine times. The chain links TRBV4-1 to TRBJ2-1, with 11 positions matching TRBD2. The CDR3 is 18 residues long. The V and J ends lost 3 bases and 7 bases, in that order; junction bases with no gene match: 14. Germline V lookup: CDR1 MGHRA, CDR2 YSYEKL. The CDR3 region is CASSHLGALAGALNEQFF. The CDR3 region has the DNA TGCGCCAGCAGCCACCTTGGTGCACTAGCGGGAGCGTTAAATGAGCAGTTCTTC.

In its sample, this clonotype was seen a few times. The CDR3 DNA reads TGTGCCAGCAGTTCGCGGGGACAGGGAGACGGCTACACCTTC. It yields the protein CASSSRGQGDGYTF. The gene calls are TRBV27 and TRBJ1-2; 9 bases agree with TRBD1. The CDR3 totals 14 residues. Germline V gene data show CDR1 as MNHEY and CDR2 as SMNVEV (reference sequence). V shed 4 bases, J shed 8 bases, and the junction held 8 bases outside the gene matches.

This clonotype was observed many times. The chain uses TRBV20-1 and TRBJ2-1; D is possibly TRBD2 (6 bases). V lost 5 bases to trimming and J lost 9 bases, with 23 bases between them. The CDR3 is 15 residues long. The germline gives CDR1 DFQATT, CDR2 SNEGSKA (reference sequence). The chain's CDR3 is CSARLLAQLIGEQFF. The DNA for the CDR3 is TGCAGTGCTCGATTACTAGCACAGTTGATAGGTGAGCAGTTCTTC.

This clonotype appeared many times. J is TRBJ2-7 and V is TRBV20-1; D possibly corresponds to TRBD2 (5 bases). The CDR3 contains 14 residues. CDR1 and CDR2 from the germline V gene are DFQATT and SNEGSKA (reference sequence). V was trimmed by 0 bases and J by 6 bases, leaving 15 bases between them. The CDR3 DNA is TGCAGTGCTAGAGACGGGGATTACAACGGCGAGCAGTACTTC. This sequence encodes CSARDGDYNGEQYF.

This clonotype was detected ten times or more. DNA for the CDR3: TGTGCCAGCACCTCGTGGGCGGGAGAGGCAGATACGCAGTATTTT. This codes for CASTSWAGEADTQYF. This chain connects TRBV2 to TRBJ2-3; TRBD2 aligns across 7 bases. The germline CDR1 and CDR2 sequences are SNHLY and FYNNEI. Trimming took 7 bases from V and 4 from J; bases not matched to a gene: 11. The CDR3 is 15 amino acids.

This clonotype has ten or more counts. The chain is built from TRBV3-1 and TRBJ1-2, with D possibly being TRBD1 (6 bases). The ends were cut back, 2 bases at V and 8 bases at J, with 15 bases in the middle. Looked up from germline, CDR1 is LGHDT and CDR2 is YNNKEL (reference sequence). The CDR3 is 14 residues long. This CDR3 reads CASSQRTGMDGYTF. CDR3 nucleotides: TGTGCCAGCAGCCAACGAACAGGGATGGACGGCTACACCTTC.